The 19 T cell receptor beta chains below come from one sample, sequenced in a study of cytomegalovirus exposure and HLA in healthy donors. The table came from immunoSEQ multiplex PCR; TCRdb's copy has only in-frame clones and leaves some out. Of 60,000 to 70,000 clones in the sample, 85% to 95% are singletons; the top ten hold roughly 5.2%. The sequencing sample was made of PBMCs. These receptors were taken from a young man in good health and CMV-seropositive.

The gene calls are TRBV27 and TRBJ1-1, with D maybe TRBD1 (6 bases). The V end was cut by 4 bases, the J end by 5 bases, with 14 bases between. CDR1 and CDR2 from the germline V gene are MNHEY and SMNVEV (reference sequence). The CDR3 is 14 residues long. The CDR3 coding sequence is TGTGCCAGCAGTTCCCTTGCAGGGGCTACTGAAGCTTTCTTT. This translates into CASSSLAGATEAFF.

The CDR3 bases are TGTGCCAGCAGTGTTGAGGGGGGGGTTGGCAATCAGCCCCAGCATTTT. It codes for CASSVEGGVGNQPQHF. The rearrangement uses TRBV6-1 and TRBJ1-5, with D tentatively TRBD1 (6 bases). The ends were cut back, 4 bases at V and 2 bases at J, with 15 bases in the middle. The CDR3 loop spans 16 amino acids. Germline CDR1 MNHNS, CDR2 SASEGT.

V usage is TRBV10-3 and J usage is TRBJ1-3, with D maybe TRBD1 (6 bases). The V gene lost 8 bases and the J gene lost 2 bases, with 7 bases spanning the gap. CDR3 size: 12 residues. Looked up from germline, CDR1 is ENHRY and CDR2 is SYGVKD. CDR3 in amino acids: CAIWDTGNTIYF. CDR3 in DNA: TGTGCCATCTGGGACACTGGAAACACCATATATTTT.

The rearrangement uses TRBV29-1 and TRBJ1-2; TRBD1 matches at 8 bases. The CDR3 extends over 12 amino acids. Losses at the gene ends were 6 bases for V and 4 bases for J; bases not matched to a gene: 4. Per the germline V gene, CDR1 is SQVTM and CDR2 is ANQGSEA. CDR3 sequence (DNA): TGCAGCGTAGCCGGACAGGGCTATGGCTACACCTTC. Translating it yields CSVAGQGYGYTF. Looking up the rest from reference TRBV29-1 and TRBJ1-2 gives the full variable domain: SAVISQKPSRDICQRGTSLTIQCQVDSQVTMMFWYRQQPGQSLTLIATANQGSEATYESGFVIDKFPISRPNLTFSTLTVSNMSPEDSSIYLCSVAGQGYGYTFGSGTRLTVV.

The V call is TRBV30, the J call TRBJ2-7, with 11 bases lining up with TRBD2. The CDR3 runs to 18 residues. Germline V CDR1 and CDR2: GTSNPN, SVGIG (reference sequence). The V and J ends lost 2 bases and 0 bases, in that order; junction bases with no gene match: 12. CDR3 region: CAWSQGGLAGYGSYEQYF. DNA of the CDR3: TGTGCCTGGAGTCAAGGCGGACTAGCGGGTTATGGCTCCTACGAGCAGTACTTC.

The V gene is TRBV19, the J gene TRBJ2-7, with 8 nucleotides matching TRBD2. J was trimmed by 7 bases and V by 1 base; bases with no gene match: 9. This CDR3 has 15 amino acids. Per germline, CDR1 LNHDA and CDR2 SQIVND (reference sequence). The CDR3 DNA reads as TGTGCCAGTAGTATAGCCCCAGCGGGAGACGGTGAGCAGTACTTC. Translating it yields CASSIAPAGDGEQYF.

The chain employs TRBV28 and TRBJ2-5, with D perhaps TRBD2 (6 bases). The germline CDR1 and CDR2 sequences are MDHEN and SYDVKM. The CDR3 spans 15 residues. Trimming pared 5 bases from V and 5 bases from J, leaving 18 bases between. CDR3 sequence: CASSPMEGGGETQYF. CDR3 DNA: TGTGCCAGCAGTCCGATGGAGGGAGGAGGGGAGACCCAGTACTTC.

The V and J genes are TRBV28 and TRBJ1-5; D gene ambiguous. Trimming stripped 7 bases from V and 7 bases from J, with 11 bases between. There are 12 residues in the CDR3. Germline V gives CDR1 MDHEN, CDR2 SYDVKM. CDR3 sequence reads: CASTYETQPQHF. The CDR3 DNA is TGTGCCAGCACCTACGAGACACAGCCCCAGCATTTT.

The chain recombines TRBV6-1 with TRBJ2-1, with 10 bases lining up with TRBD2. The CDR3 has 16 residues. Trimming cost V 4 bases and J 5 bases; bases outside gene matches: 8. Germline V gene sequence: CDR1 MNHNS, CDR2 SASEGT. The CDR3 reads CASSGSSGSINNEQFF. CDR3 nucleotides: TGTGCCAGCAGTGGCTCTAGCGGGAGTATCAACAATGAGCAGTTCTTC.

The chain combines TRBV28 with TRBJ2-2; weak D call: TRBD1 (5 bases). Trimming removed 0 bases at V and 2 bases at J, with 10 bases between. The germline gives CDR1 MDHEN, CDR2 SYDVKM. This CDR3 region has 16 residues. In DNA, the CDR3 is TGTGCCAGCAGTTTATGGCAGGGCTTAAACACCGGGGAGCTGTTTTTT. The encoded protein is CASSLWQGLNTGELFF.

The chain couples TRBV27 to TRBJ2-5; TRBD2 matches 16 bases. Per the germline V gene, CDR1 is MNHEY and CDR2 is SMNVEV (reference sequence). The CDR3 consists of 17 residues. V lost 4 bases to trimming and J lost 6 bases; unmatched junction nucleotides: 8. This CDR3 reads CASSSLGLAGGPKTQYF. The CDR3, as DNA: TGTGCCAGCAGTTCGCTGGGACTAGCGGGAGGGCCAAAGACCCAGTACTTC.

The chain uses TRBV15 and TRBJ2-7, with 8 bases matching TRBD2. Trimming took 0 bases from V and 2 from J; bases not matched to a gene: 3. The CDR3 has 15 amino acids. Germline V gives CDR1 LNHNV, CDR2 YYDKDF (reference sequence). This chain's CDR3 is CATSRETSGPYEQYF. CDR3 nucleotides: TGTGCCACCAGCAGAGAAACTAGCGGCCCCTACGAGCAGTACTTC.

This chain uses TRBV11-2 with TRBJ2-2, with D unclear. The germline V gene has CDR1 SGHAT and CDR2 FQNNGV. This CDR3 comprises 14 residues. V lost 5 bases to trimming and J lost 6 bases, with 13 bases between them. The CDR3 is CASSPTLLAGELFF. The CDR3 nucleotides are TGTGCCAGCAGCCCTACCCTTTTGGCCGGGGAGCTGTTTTTT.

The gene calls are TRBV28 and TRBJ2-7; D is perhaps TRBD2 (5 bases). The CDR3 runs 14 residues. Germline V lookup: CDR1 MDHEN, CDR2 SYDVKM. Trimming shortened V by 7 bases and J by 0 bases, and 13 bases separated the two germline ends. The CDR3 nucleotides are TGTGCCAGCACCCTATCGGGGTCCTCCTACGAGCAGTACTTC. Amino acid sequence: CASTLSGSSYEQYF.

The chain links TRBV9 to TRBJ2-7; a weak D match, TRBD1 (6 bases). Per the germline V gene, CDR1 is SGDLS and CDR2 is YYNGEE. The CDR3 consists of 14 residues. V was shortened by 0 bases and J by 2 bases, with 9 bases between the two germline ends. CDR3 protein: CASSVGTATYEQYF. CDR3 bases: TGTGCCAGCAGCGTAGGGACAGCCACCTACGAGCAGTACTTC. The full variable domain, with the rest looked up from reference TRBV9 and TRBJ2-7, is DSGVTQTPKHLITATGQRVTLRCSPRSGDLSVYWYQQSLDQGLQFLIQYYNGEERAKGNILERFSAQQFPDLHSELNLSSLELGDSALYFCASSVGTATYEQYFGPGTRLTVT.

The V and J genes are TRBV6-5 and TRBJ2-3, with 10 positions matching TRBD2. The CDR3 is 14 amino acids. With V trimmed by 5 bases and J by 4 bases, 3 bases remained unmatched. From germline, CDR1 is MNHEY and CDR2 SVGAGI. CDR3 region: CASSLGTSADTQYF. The DNA for the CDR3 is TGTGCCAGCAGTCTTGGGACTAGCGCAGATACGCAGTATTTT.

The V and J genes are TRBV6-1 and TRBJ1-1; D unclear. From germline, CDR1 is MNHNS and CDR2 SASEGT. V gave up 5 bases and J gave up 5 bases, with 9 bases separating them. CDR3 length: 12 residues. Here the CDR3 DNA reads TGTGCCAGCAGTCGCTCGGGGACTGAAGCTTTCTTT. Translating it yields CASSRSGTEAFF.

The chain is built from TRBV27 and TRBJ2-3; TRBD2 aligns across 7 bases. Looked up from germline, CDR1 is MNHEY and CDR2 is SMNVEV (reference sequence). The junction had 1 base not matched to a gene; V was cut back by 8 bases and J by 5 bases. The CDR3 is made up of 11 amino acids. The CDR3 is CASGLGDTQYF. CDR3 in DNA: TGTGCCAGCGGACTAGGAGATACGCAGTATTTT.

CDR3 bases: TGTGCCAGCAGGAAGACAGGGGACAGGAACATTCAGTACTTC. Its protein is CASRKTGDRNIQYF. V usage is TRBV27 and J usage is TRBJ2-4; 8 nucleotides align to TRBD1. The CDR3 length is 14 residues. Germline loops: CDR1 MNHEY, CDR2 SMNVEV (reference sequence). Trimming at V came to 6 bases and at J to 7 bases, leaving 8 bases not matched to a gene.